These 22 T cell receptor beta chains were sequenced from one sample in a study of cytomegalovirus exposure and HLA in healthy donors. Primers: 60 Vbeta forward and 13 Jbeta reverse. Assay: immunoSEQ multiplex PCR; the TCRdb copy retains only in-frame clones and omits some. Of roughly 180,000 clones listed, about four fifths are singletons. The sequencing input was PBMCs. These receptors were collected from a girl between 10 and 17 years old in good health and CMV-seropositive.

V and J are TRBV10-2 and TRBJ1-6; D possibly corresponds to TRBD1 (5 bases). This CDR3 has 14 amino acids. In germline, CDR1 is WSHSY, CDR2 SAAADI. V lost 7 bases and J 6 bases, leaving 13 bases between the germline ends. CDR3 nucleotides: TGCGCCAGCACTCGAGGAGGGACTAATTCACCCCTCCACTTT. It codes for CASTRGGTNSPLHF.

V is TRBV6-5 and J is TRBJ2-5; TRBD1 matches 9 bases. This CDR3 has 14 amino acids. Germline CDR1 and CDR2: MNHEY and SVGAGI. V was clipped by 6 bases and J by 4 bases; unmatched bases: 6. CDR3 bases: TGTGCCAGCAGGGCGGGACAGGGATTAGAGACCCAGTACTTC. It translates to CASRAGQGLETQYF.

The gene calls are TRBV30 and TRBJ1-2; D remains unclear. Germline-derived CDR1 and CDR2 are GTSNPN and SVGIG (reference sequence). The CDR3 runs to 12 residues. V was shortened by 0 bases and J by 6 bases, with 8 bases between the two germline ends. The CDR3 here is CAWSVVGDGYTF. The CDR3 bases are TGTGCCTGGAGTGTGGTAGGAGATGGCTACACCTTC.

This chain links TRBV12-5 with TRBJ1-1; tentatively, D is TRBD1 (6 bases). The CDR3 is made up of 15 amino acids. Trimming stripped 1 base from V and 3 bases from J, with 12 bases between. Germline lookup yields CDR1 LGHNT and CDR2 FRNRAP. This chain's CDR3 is CASGLGPQGYTEAFF. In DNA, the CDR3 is TGTGCTAGTGGTTTGGGCCCTCAGGGGTACACTGAAGCTTTCTTT.

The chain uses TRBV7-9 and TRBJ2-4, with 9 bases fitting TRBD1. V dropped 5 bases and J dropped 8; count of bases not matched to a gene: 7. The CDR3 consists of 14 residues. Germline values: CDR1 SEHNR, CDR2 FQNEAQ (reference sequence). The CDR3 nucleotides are TGTGCCAGCAGCCGTACTTGGACAGGGGACATTCAGTACTTC. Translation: CASSRTWTGDIQYF.

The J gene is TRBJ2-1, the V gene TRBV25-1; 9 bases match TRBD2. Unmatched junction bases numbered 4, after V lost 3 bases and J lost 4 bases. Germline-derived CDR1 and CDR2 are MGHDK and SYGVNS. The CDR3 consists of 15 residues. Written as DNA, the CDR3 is TGTGCCAGCAGTGACCAGCGGGGGGTTTACAATGAGCAGTTCTTC. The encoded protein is CASSDQRGVYNEQFF.

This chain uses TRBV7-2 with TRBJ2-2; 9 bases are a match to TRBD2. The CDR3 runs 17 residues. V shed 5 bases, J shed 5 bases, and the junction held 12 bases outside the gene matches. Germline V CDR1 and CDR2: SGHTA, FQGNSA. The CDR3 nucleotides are TGTGCCAGCAGCCGCCCCCCTAGCGGGGTATGGACCGGGGAGCTGTTTTTT. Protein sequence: CASSRPPSGVWTGELFF.

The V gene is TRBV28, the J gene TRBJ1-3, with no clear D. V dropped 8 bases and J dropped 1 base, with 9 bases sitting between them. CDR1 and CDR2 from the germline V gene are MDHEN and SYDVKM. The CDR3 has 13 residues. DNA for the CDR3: TGTGCCAGCTTAAGTCGGTCTGGAAACACCATATATTTT. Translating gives CASLSRSGNTIYF. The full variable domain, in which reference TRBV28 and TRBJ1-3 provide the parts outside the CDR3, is DVKVTQSSRYLVKRTGEKVFLECVQDMDHENMFWYRQDPGLGLRLIYFSYDVKMKEKGDIPEGYSVSREKKERFSLILESASTNQTSMYLCASLSRSGNTIYFGEGSWLTVV.

For the CDR3, the DNA is TGTGCCAGCACCCCTCCGGGACAGAGCTACGAGCAGTACTTC. Translating it yields CASTPPGQSYEQYF. V gene TRBV6-1 combines with J gene TRBJ2-7; 7 positions agree with TRBD1. The V gene's germline CDR1 is MNHNS and CDR2 SASEGT. After removal of 7 bases from V and 3 bases from J, the junction contained 9 bases not matched to a gene. This CDR3 region has 14 residues.

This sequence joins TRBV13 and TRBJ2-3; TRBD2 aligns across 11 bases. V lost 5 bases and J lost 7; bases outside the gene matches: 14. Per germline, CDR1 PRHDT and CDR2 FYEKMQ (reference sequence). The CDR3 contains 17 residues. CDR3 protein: CASSPLTLAGGQHTQYF. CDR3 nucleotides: TGTGCCAGCAGCCCTTTAACTTTAGCGGGGGGGCAGCATACGCAGTATTTT.

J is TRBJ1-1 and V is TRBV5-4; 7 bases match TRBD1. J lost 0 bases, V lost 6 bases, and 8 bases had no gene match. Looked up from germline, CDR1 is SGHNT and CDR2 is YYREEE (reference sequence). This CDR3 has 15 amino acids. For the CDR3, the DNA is TGTGCCAGCACGCGGGACAGCCAATTGAACACTGAAGCTTTCTTT. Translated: CASTRDSQLNTEAFF.

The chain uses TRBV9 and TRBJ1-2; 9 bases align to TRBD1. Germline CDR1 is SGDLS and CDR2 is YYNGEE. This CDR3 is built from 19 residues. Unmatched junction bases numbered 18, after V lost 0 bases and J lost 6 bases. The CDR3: CASSVALNSAGTGRHGYTF. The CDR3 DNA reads TGTGCCAGCAGCGTAGCTTTAAACTCCGCCGGGACAGGGAGGCATGGCTACACCTTC.

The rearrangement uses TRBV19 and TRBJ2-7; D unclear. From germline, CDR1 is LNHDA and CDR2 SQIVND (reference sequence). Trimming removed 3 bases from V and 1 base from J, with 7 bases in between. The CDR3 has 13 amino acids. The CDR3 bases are TGTGCCAGTAGTATGGGCAGGTCCTACGAGCAGTACTTC. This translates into CASSMGRSYEQYF.

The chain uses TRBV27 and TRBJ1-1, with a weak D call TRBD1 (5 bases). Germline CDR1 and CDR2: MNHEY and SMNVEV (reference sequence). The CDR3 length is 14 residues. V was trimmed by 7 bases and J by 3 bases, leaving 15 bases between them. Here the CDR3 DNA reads TGTGCCAGCAACCCGGCAGGGCCCCACACTGAAGCTTTCTTT. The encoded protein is CASNPAGPHTEAFF.

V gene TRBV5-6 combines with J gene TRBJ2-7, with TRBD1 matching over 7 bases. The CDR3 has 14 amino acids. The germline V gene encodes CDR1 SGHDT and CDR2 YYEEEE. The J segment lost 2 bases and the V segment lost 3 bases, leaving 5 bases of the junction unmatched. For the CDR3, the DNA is TGTGCCAGCAGCTGGATCGGACAGGCCTACGAGCAGTACTTC. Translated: CASSWIGQAYEQYF.

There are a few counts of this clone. This CDR3 reads CASNPIGGNEQFF. The CDR3 nucleotides read TGTGCCAGCAACCCTATTGGGGGGAATGAGCAGTTCTTC. The chain uses TRBV7-9 and TRBJ2-1; tentatively, D is TRBD2 (6 bases). From germline, CDR1 is SEHNR and CDR2 FQNEAQ (reference sequence). The CDR3 is 13 residues long. Trimming removed 7 bases from V and 7 bases from J, with 14 bases in between.

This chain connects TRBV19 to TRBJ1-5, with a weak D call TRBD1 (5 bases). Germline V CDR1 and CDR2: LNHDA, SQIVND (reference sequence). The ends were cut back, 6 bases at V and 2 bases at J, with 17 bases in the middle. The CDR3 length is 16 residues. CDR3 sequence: CASSEYDSRGNQPQHF. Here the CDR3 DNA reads TGTGCCAGTAGCGAATACGACAGTCGAGGCAATCAGCCCCAGCATTTT.

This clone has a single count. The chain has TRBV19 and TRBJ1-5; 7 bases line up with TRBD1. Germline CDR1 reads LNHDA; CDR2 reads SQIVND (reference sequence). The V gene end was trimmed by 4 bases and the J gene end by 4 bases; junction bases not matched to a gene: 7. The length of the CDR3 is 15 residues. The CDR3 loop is CASSTTGYGNQPQHF. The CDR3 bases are TGTGCCAGTAGTACGACAGGGTACGGAAATCAGCCCCAGCATTTT.

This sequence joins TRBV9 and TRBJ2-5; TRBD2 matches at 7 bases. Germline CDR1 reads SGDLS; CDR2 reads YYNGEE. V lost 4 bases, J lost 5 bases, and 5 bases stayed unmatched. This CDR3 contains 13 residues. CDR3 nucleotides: TGTGCCAGCAGCATCGGGGGGATCGAGACCCAGTACTTC. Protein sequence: CASSIGGIETQYF.

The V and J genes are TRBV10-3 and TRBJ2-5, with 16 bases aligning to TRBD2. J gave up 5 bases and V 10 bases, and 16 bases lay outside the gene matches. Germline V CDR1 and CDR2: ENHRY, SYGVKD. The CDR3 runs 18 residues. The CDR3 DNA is TGTGCCAGCAGCTGGAAAGGGACTAGCGGGGGGGCCATGGAGACCCAGTACTTC. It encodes CASSWKGTSGGAMETQYF.

The CDR3 reads CASSLVQGPYSNQPQHF. In DNA, the CDR3 is TGTGCCAGCAGCTTAGTACAGGGACCATATAGCAATCAGCCCCAGCATTTT. V usage is TRBV7-9 and J usage is TRBJ1-5; weak D call: TRBD1 (6 bases). Per germline, CDR1 SEHNR and CDR2 FQNEAQ (reference sequence). This CDR3 region has 17 residues. V lost 1 base, J lost 0 bases, and 13 bases lay in between. Full variable domain (outside the CDR3, taken from reference TRBV7-9 and TRBJ1-5): DTGVSQNPRHKITKRGQNVTFRCDPISEHNRLYWYRQTLGQGPEFLTYFQNEAQLEKSRLLSDRFSAERPKGSFSTLEIQRTEQGDSAMYLCASSLVQGPYSNQPQHFGDGTRLSIL.

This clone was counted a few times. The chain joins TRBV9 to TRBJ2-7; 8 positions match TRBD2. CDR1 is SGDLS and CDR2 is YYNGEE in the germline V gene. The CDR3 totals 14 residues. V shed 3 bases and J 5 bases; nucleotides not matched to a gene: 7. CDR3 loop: CASSATGGGNEQYF. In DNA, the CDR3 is TGTGCCAGCAGCGCGACCGGGGGGGGGAACGAGCAGTACTTC.